These 14 T cell receptor beta chains came from one sample sequenced in a study of blood T cell repertoires in COVID-19. The repertoire was sequenced with immunoSEQ multiplex PCR; TCRdb's copy has only in-frame clones and lacks some. This table holds about 170,000 clones, roughly 86% found once. Sample: peripheral blood. Receptors originate from a man between 70 and 80 years old with acute or convalescent COVID-19.

Turning to this clone: A junction end diverges from the germline sequence, so it may reflect a read error. The chain recombines TRBV2 with TRBJ2-7; the match to TRBD1 covers 8 bases. Looked up from germline, CDR1 is SNHLY and CDR2 is FYNNEI. This CDR3 comprises 14 residues. The CDR3 here is CASREGRGLNEQYF. DNA for the CDR3: TGTGCCAGCAGGGAAGGCAGGGGGCTCAACGAGCAGTACTTC.

J is TRBJ2-3 and V is TRBV2; possible D gene TRBD1, 6 bases. Trimming pared 5 bases from V and 6 bases from J, leaving 6 bases between. The CDR3 length is 11 residues. Germline CDR1 is SNHLY and CDR2 is FYNNEI. The CDR3 is CASSTGDTQYF. The CDR3 DNA is TGTGCCAGCAGTACAGGGGATACGCAGTATTTT.

This clone has a single count. The rearrangement links TRBV28 to TRBJ1-4; D is unclear. Germline CDR1 is MDHEN and CDR2 is SYDVKM. The CDR3 has 16 residues. The V and J ends lost 5 bases and 0 bases respectively, with 13 bases between them. Here the CDR3 DNA reads TGTGCCAGCAGTACCCTAGCGGGGTCAACTAATGAAAAACTGTTTTTT. Residues: CASSTLAGSTNEKLFF. Full variable domain (missing parts from reference TRBV28 and TRBJ1-4): DVKVTQSSRYLVKRTGEKVFLECVQDMDHENMFWYRQDPGLGLRLIYFSYDVKMKEKGDIPEGYSVSREKKERFSLILESASTNQTSMYLCASSTLAGSTNEKLFFGSGTQLSVL.

V and J are TRBV15 and TRBJ2-2; D unresolved. Germline V gene data show CDR1 as LNHNV and CDR2 as YYDKDF (reference sequence). The CDR3 covers 13 residues. Trimming cost V 1 base and J 4 bases, with 4 bases left between them. CDR3 sequence (DNA): TGTGCCACCAGCAGAGTCGGCACCGGGGAGCTGTTTTTT. This codes for CATSRVGTGELFF.

The chain couples TRBV10-2 to TRBJ1-2; 9 positions match TRBD1. V lost 10 bases to trimming and J lost 7 bases; unmatched junction nucleotides: 10. Per germline, CDR1 WSHSY and CDR2 SAAADI. CDR3 length: 13 amino acids. The CDR3 here is CATKPGQGFGYTF. In nucleotides, the CDR3 is TGCGCCACCAAGCCGGGACAGGGTTTTGGCTACACCTTC.

In this sample, this clone turned up once. The CDR3 DNA is TGCAGTGCTAGTTTACAGCGGACTGAAGCTTTCTTT. This translates into CSASLQRTEAFF. The chain is built from TRBV20-1 and TRBJ1-1; D is undetermined. CDR1 is DFQATT and CDR2 is SNEGSKA in the germline V gene (reference sequence). The CDR3 is made up of 12 amino acids. Trimming cost V 3 bases and J 5 bases, with 10 bases left between them.

V and J are TRBV11-2 and TRBJ2-2; 8 positions match TRBD2. In germline, CDR1 is SGHAT, CDR2 FQNNGV. The ends lost 1 base at V and 3 bases at J; junction bases unmatched: 1. The CDR3 spans 15 residues. CDR3 DNA sequence: TGTGCCAGCAGCTTAGGCGGGGGGTACACCGGGGAGCTGTTTTTT. Translating it yields CASSLGGGYTGELFF.

The genes are TRBV6-1 and TRBJ1-6; possible D gene TRBD1, 6 bases. Trimming removed 3 bases at V and 3 bases at J, with 12 bases between. Germline V gives CDR1 MNHNS, CDR2 SASEGT. The CDR3 loop spans 16 amino acids. DNA for the CDR3: TGTGCCAGCAGTGATTCGGGCAGGGGCTATAATTCACCCCTCCACTTT. This gives the protein CASSDSGRGYNSPLHF.

The rearrangement joins TRBV7-8 to TRBJ2-5; 7 nucleotides match TRBD2. The CDR3 extends over 15 amino acids. Germline CDR1 and CDR2: SGHVS and FQNEAQ. V lost 1 base to trimming and J lost 3 bases; unmatched junction nucleotides: 5. The CDR3 region has the DNA TGTGCCAGCAGCTTAGATTTGGGAGGGGAAGAGACCCAGTACTTC. This translates into CASSLDLGGEETQYF.

The V and J genes are TRBV6-4 and TRBJ2-3; TRBD2 agrees at 11 bases. Germline V CDR1 and CDR2: MRHNA, SNTAGT. The CDR3 length is 14 residues. V lost 5 bases and J lost 6; bases outside the gene matches: 4. As DNA, the CDR3 is TGTGCCAGCAGTCTACTAGCGGGAGAGGATACGCAGTATTTT. Translated, it gives CASSLLAGEDTQYF.

The rearrangement joins TRBV11-1 to TRBJ1-1; D gene uncertain. V was trimmed by 8 bases and J by 7 bases, leaving 17 bases between them. Germline V gene lookup returns CDR1 SGHAT and CDR2 FQDESV (reference sequence). CDR3 length equals 13 residues. This CDR3 is CASGYSQQFEAFF. The DNA for the CDR3 is TGTGCCAGCGGCTACTCACAGCAATTTGAAGCTTTCTTT.

This clone has only one observation. V and J are TRBV7-3 and TRBJ1-1, with D possibly being TRBD1 (6 bases). The germline V gene encodes CDR1 SGHTA and CDR2 FQGTGA. V gave up 6 bases and J gave up 3 bases, with 11 bases separating them. The CDR3 extends over 13 amino acids. In nucleotides, the CDR3 is TGTGCCAGCAGTGGACAGAGGGACACTGAAGCTTTCTTT. Encoded protein: CASSGQRDTEAFF. Looking up the rest from reference TRBV7-3 and TRBJ1-1 gives the full variable domain: GAGVSQTPSNKVTEKGKYVELRCDPISGHTALYWYRQSLGQGPEFLIYFQGTGAADDSGLPNDRFFAVRPEGSVSTLKIQRTERGDSAVYLCASSGQRDTEAFFGQGTRLTVV.

The gene calls are TRBV7-3 and TRBJ2-1; D gene uncertain. The CDR3 has 14 amino acids. Between the trimmed V and J ends, which lost 6 bases and 8 bases, there was a span of 17 bases. The germline V gene encodes CDR1 SGHTA and CDR2 FQGTGA. The CDR3 DNA sequence: TGTGCCAGCAGGCTCAACCCCGAGTCCGATGAGCAGTTCTTC. Amino acid sequence: CASRLNPESDEQFF.

DNA of the CDR3: TGCAGCGTTGTACAGGGGGCGTACAATGAGCAGTTCTTC. Its translation: CSVVQGAYNEQFF. The chain is built from TRBV29-1 and TRBJ2-1, with 9 bases matching TRBD1. With V trimmed by 4 bases and J by 4 bases, 2 bases remained unmatched. The CDR3 is made up of 13 amino acids. Looked up from germline, CDR1 is SQVTM and CDR2 is ANQGSEA.